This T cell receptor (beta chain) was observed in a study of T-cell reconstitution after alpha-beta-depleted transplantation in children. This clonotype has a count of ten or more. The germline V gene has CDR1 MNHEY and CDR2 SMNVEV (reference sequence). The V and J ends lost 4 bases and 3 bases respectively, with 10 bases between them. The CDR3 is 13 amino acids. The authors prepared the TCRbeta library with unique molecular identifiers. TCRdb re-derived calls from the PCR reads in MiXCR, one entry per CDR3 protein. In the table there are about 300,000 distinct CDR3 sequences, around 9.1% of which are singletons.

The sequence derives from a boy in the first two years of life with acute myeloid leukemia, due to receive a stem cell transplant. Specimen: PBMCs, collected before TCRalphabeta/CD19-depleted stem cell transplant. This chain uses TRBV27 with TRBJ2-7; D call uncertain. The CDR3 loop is CASSSEIGYEQYF. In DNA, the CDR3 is TGTGCCAGCAGTTCGGAAATAGGCTACGAGCAGTACTTC.